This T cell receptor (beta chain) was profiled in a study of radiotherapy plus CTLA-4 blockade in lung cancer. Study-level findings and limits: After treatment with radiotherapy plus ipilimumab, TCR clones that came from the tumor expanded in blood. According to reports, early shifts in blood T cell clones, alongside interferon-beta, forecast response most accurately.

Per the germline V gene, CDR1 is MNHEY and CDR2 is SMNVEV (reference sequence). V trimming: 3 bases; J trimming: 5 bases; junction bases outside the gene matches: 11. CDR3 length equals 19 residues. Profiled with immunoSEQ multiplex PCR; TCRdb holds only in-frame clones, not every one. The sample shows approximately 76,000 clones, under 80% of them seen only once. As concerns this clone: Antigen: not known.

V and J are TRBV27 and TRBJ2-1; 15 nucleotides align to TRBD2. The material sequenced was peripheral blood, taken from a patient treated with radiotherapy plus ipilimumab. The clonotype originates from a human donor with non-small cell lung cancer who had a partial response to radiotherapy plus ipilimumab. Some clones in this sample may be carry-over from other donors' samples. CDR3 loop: CASSFSGQGTSGRHNEQFF. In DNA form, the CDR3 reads TGTGCCAGCAGTTTCTCGGGACAGGGGACTAGCGGGAGGCACAATGAGCAGTTCTTC.